This T cell receptor (beta chain) was sequenced for a study of T cells in Graves' hyperthyroidism and ophthalmopathy. Findings and caveats of the study: Before onset, by a median of approximately 6.8 months, the model predicted ophthalmopathy.

This clonotype showed up many times. The antigen remains unidentified. V dropped 3 bases and J dropped 4 bases, with 3 bases sitting between them. This CDR3 spans 10 amino acids. In germline, CDR1 is DFQATT, CDR2 SNEGSKA (reference sequence). Amplification of TCR beta CDR3 regions used RNA as the template. First-round RT-PCR targeting the TCR CDR3 was performed with the HTBI primer set. One entry per CDR3 protein results from TCRdb running MiXCR on the multiplex PCR reads. The table includes 370,000 or so distinct CDR3 sequences, approximately 15% detected once. This chain uses TRBV20-1 with TRBJ1-2, with D hard to call. The source is a woman aged 18-29 years with Graves' hyperthyroidism that later progressed to Graves' ophthalmopathy. The sequenced sample was blood. CDR3 bases: TGCAGTGCTAGGAGCTATGGCTACACCTTC. Translation gives CSARSYGYTF.